The T cell receptor beta chain described here comes from a study of blood T cell repertoires in COVID-19. On the study more broadly: Donors in the United States, Italy and Spain gave samples during acute or convalescent COVID-19. T cells, B-cell-depleted T cells, or PBMCs provided the cDNA or gDNA that served as material.

Enrolled through a virtual design, the participants were between about 18 and 100 years of age and came from fewer than 30 US areas. The authors' processing: Amplification of reference gene primers was used by the study to estimate nucleated cell counts. Generated by immunoSEQ multiplex PCR, the TCRdb table keeps only in-frame clones and is missing some. That table gives V, J and clone size, and the DNA gave D and trimming. This table has approximately 260,000 clones, roughly 80% appearing once. V lost 5 bases and J lost 0, with 14 bases in between. The CDR3 consists of 16 residues. Germline CDR1 reads MNHEY; CDR2 reads SMNVEV (reference sequence).

The TCR comes from a man aged 25-40 years with acute COVID-19. The rearrangement joins TRBV27 to TRBJ1-5, with D possibly being TRBD1 (5 bases). The sample taken for sequencing was PBMCs or T cells enriched from blood (not recorded which). CDR3 DNA sequence: TGTGCCAGCAGTCCCCAGGGATCCTATAGCAATCAGCCCCAGCATTTT. It specifies CASSPQGSYSNQPQHF.